A selection of T cell receptor beta chains follows, all from one sample in a study of cytomegalovirus exposure and HLA in healthy donors. Here immunoSEQ multiplex PCR was the method, and the copy in TCRdb shows in-frame clones only, minus some. This sample yields around 200,000 clones, of which 62% are seen a single time; under 3% belongs to the top ten. The sample consisted of PBMCs. The source is a man aged 35-49 years in good health and CMV-seronegative. Each CDR3 is given with its conserved first and last residue. D genes are given only for firm matches. The size field is filled for only some rows; it gives once, few, many or a size class.

TRBV18	.	.	TRBJ1-1	CASSPQVDTKAFF	TGTGCCAGCTCACCCCAGGTGGACACTAAAGCTTTCTTT
TRBV5-1	once	.	TRBJ1-1	CASSSQGFAEAFF	TGCGCCAGCAGCTCTCAGGGTTTCGCTGAAGCTTTCTTT
TRBV10-3	.	.	TRBJ1-6	CAINDSEDSPLHF	TGTGCCATCAATGACAGCGAAGATTCACCCCTCCACTTT
TRBV9	.	.	TRBJ1-1	CASSANSGVAFF	TGTGCCAGCAGCGCCAACAGCGGTGTGGCTTTCTTT
TRBV7-2	.	TRBD2	TRBJ2-1	CASTPLAVPYNEQFF	TGTGCCAGCACCCCACTAGCGGTTCCCTACAATGAGCAGTTCTTC
TRBV29-1	.	TRBD2	TRBJ2-1	CSVWTSGRPMSYNEQFF	TGCAGCGTTTGGACTAGCGGGAGGCCCATGAGCTACAATGAGCAGTTCTTC
TRBV30	.	.	TRBJ1-2	CAWSNLGGYGYTF	TGTGCCTGGAGTAACCTCGGGGGCTATGGCTACACCTTC
TRBV5-8	once	TRBD1	TRBJ2-1	CASTLGDRGRNEQFF	TGTGCCAGCACCCTGGGGGACAGGGGTCGCAATGAGCAGTTCTTC
TRBV28	.	TRBD1	TRBJ1-4	CASSSGQVNEKLFF	TGTGCCAGCAGTTCGGGACAGGTTAATGAAAAACTGTTTTTT
TRBV6-6	.	TRBD2	TRBJ2-4	CASRESGSGKNIQYF	TGTGCCAGCAGGGAAAGCGGGAGTGGAAAAAACATTCAGTACTTC
TRBV11-3	.	.	TRBJ2-1	CASSLGLGSYNEQFF	TGTGCCAGCAGCTTAGGCCTAGGCTCCTACAATGAGCAGTTCTTC
TRBV29-1	few	TRBD2	TRBJ2-3	CSVELGLAGGTQRTDTQYF	TGCAGCGTTGAACTGGGACTAGCGGGAGGCACGCAGCGGACAGATACGCAGTATTTT
TRBV27	.	.	TRBJ2-7	CASSLFGEASYEQYF	TGTGCCAGCAGTTTATTCGGAGAAGCCTCCTACGAGCAGTACTTC
TRBV9	.	.	TRBJ2-3	CASSVSSKTSTDTQYF	TGTGCCAGCAGCGTATCCAGCAAGACTAGCACAGATACGCAGTATTTT
TRBV7-2	.	.	TRBJ2-7	CASSLVTRSSSYEQYF	TGTGCCAGCAGCTTAGTTACCAGGTCGAGCTCCTACGAGCAGTACTTC
TRBV4-1	few	TRBD1	TRBJ2-5	CASPGQKETQYF	TGCGCCAGCCCGGGACAGAAAGAGACCCAGTACTTC
TRBV10-3	.	.	TRBJ1-4	CAISESAGEEKLFF	TGTGCCATCAGTGAGTCGGCAGGGGAGGAAAAACTGTTTTTT
TRBV18	.	TRBD2	TRBJ2-5	CASSPPTPSGHQETQYF	TGTGCCAGCTCACCACCCACCCCTAGCGGACACCAAGAGACCCAGTACTTC
TRBV19	.	TRBD1	TRBJ1-6	CASSDTGVYNSPLHF	TGTGCCAGTAGTGACACAGGGGTCTATAATTCACCCCTCCACTTT
TRBV7-8	.	TRBD1	TRBJ1-5	CASSGSGGNQPQHF	TGTGCCAGCAGCGGATCAGGGGGGAATCAGCCCCAGCATTTT
TRBV28	.	.	TRBJ2-7	CASSFPADYSYEQYF	TGTGCCAGCAGTTTCCCGGCGGACTACTCCTACGAGCAGTACTTC
TRBV7-9	.	.	TRBJ1-2	CSSSPPGRDDYGYTF	TGTTCCAGCAGCCCCCCGGGGAGGGACGACTATGGCTACACCTTC
TRBV6-5	.	.	TRBJ2-1	CASRGTLTKSEQFF	TGTGCCAGCCGTGGGACTCTAACTAAGAGTGAGCAGTTCTTC
TRBV11-3	.	.	TRBJ2-3	CASSLGGSFTDTQYF	TGTGCCAGCAGCCTAGGAGGCAGCTTCACAGATACGCAGTATTTT
TRBV2	.	TRBD1	TRBJ1-4	CASSRQGATNEKPFF	TGTGCCAGCAGCCGACAGGGGGCAACTAATGAAAAACCGTTTTTT
TRBV6-5	.	.	TRBJ2-5	CASSLGLAKETQYF	TGTGCCAGCAGTTTGGGCCTAGCTAAGGAGACCCAGTACTTC
TRBV6-1	.	TRBD2	TRBJ2-7	CASSESGTRGEQYF	TGTGCCAGCAGTGAATCCGGGACTAGAGGCGAGCAGTACTTC
TRBV7-3	few	.	TRBJ2-3	CASSAGQLDPGGAADTQYF	TGTGCCAGCAGCGCGGGACAGCTAGACCCCGGGGGCGCCGCGGATACGCAGTATTTT
TRBV29-1	.	TRBD1	TRBJ2-3	CSVEGGQGTDTQYF	TGCAGCGTTGAGGGGGGACAGGGGACAGATACGCAGTATTTT
TRBV7-6	.	TRBD2	TRBJ2-2	CASSSYELSGTKGELFF	TGTGCCAGCAGCTCGTATGAACTAAGCGGGACGAAGGGGGAGCTGTTTTTT
TRBV6-6	once	TRBD1	TRBJ1-2	CASNPGGNYGYTF	TGTGCCAGCAACCCAGGGGGAAACTATGGCTACACCTTC
TRBV4-1	few	.	TRBJ2-7	CASSQEWPSPEQYF	TGCGCCAGCAGCCAAGAGTGGCCCTCCCCCGAGCAGTACTTC
TRBV30	.	.	TRBJ2-7	CAWSAQTYEQYF	TGTGCCTGGAGTGCCCAGACCTACGAGCAGTACTTC
TRBV5-6	.	TRBD1	TRBJ2-7	CASSLGGQSYEQYF	TGTGCCAGCAGCTTGGGGGGACAGTCCTACGAGCAGTACTTC
TRBV7-7	.	.	TRBJ2-5	CASSLAPGLTWGTQYF	TGTGCTAGCAGCTTAGCGCCGGGACTGACCTGGGGGACCCAGTACTTC
TRBV6-5	.	.	TRBJ2-1	CASSYSVTITYNEQFF	TGTGCCAGCAGTTACTCTGTGACTATCACCTACAATGAGCAGTTCTTC
TRBV5-1	.	.	TRBJ1-1	CASRRGEVNTEAFF	TGCGCCAGCAGGCGGGGAGAAGTTAACACTGAAGCTTTCTTT
TRBV6-1	.	TRBD2	TRBJ2-1	CASSEVPSGYSYNEQFF	TGTGCCAGCAGTGAAGTTCCTAGCGGGTACTCCTACAATGAGCAGTTCTTC
TRBV15	few	.	TRBJ2-1	CATSRDFNNEQFF	TGTGCCACCAGCAGAGATTTCAACAATGAGCAGTTCTTC
TRBV2	.	.	TRBJ2-3	CASSEGGQYTDTQYF	TGTGCCAGCAGTGAGGGGGGACAGTACACAGATACGCAGTATTTT
TRBV6-1	few	TRBD1	TRBJ1-6	CASSEIPGQGPWSPLHF	TGTGCCAGCAGTGAGATACCCGGACAGGGCCCTTGGTCACCCCTCCACTTT
TRBV18	few	TRBD1	TRBJ1-1	CASSPGQGTEAFF	TGTGCCAGCTCTCCAGGACAGGGGACTGAAGCTTTCTTT
TRBV7-8	.	.	TRBJ2-7	CASSFKLGQVVYF	TGTGCCAGCAGCTTCAAACTGGGGCAGGTGGTTTACTTC
TRBV5-4	.	TRBD2	TRBJ2-3	CASSWGGLTDTQYF	TGTGCCAGCAGCTGGGGGGGGTTAACAGATACGCAGTATTTT
TRBV5-6	.	.	TRBJ2-3	CASSLADTQYF	TGTGCCAGCAGCTTGGCTGATACGCAGTATTTT
TRBV5-6	.	.	TRBJ1-5	CASSSGTHENSNQPQHF	TGTGCCAGCAGCTCCGGGACTCATGAAAATAGCAATCAGCCCCAGCATTTT
TRBV6-5	.	TRBD1	TRBJ2-5	CASSYSTGGRETQYF	TGTGCCAGCAGTTACTCGACAGGGGGCAGGGAGACCCAGTACTTC